The 10 T cell receptor beta chains in this list originate from one sample, sequenced in a study of OX40 agonist ivuxolimab in advanced cancers. The table came from immunoSEQ multiplex PCR; TCRdb's copy has only in-frame clones and leaves some out. The data contain 55,000 to 80,000 clones, approximately 81% of them singletons. The starting material was CD4+ or CD8+ T cells sorted from blood, obtained in a trial of the OX40 agonist ivuxolimab. The receptors stem from an adult with an advanced solid tumor such as melanoma, head and neck, liver or kidney cancer.

This chain links TRBV2 with TRBJ2-5, with TRBD2 identical over 9 bases. V lost 7 bases to trimming and J lost 4 bases; unmatched junction nucleotides: 4. The CDR3 runs to 13 residues. Germline V gives CDR1 SNHLY, CDR2 FYNNEI. The CDR3 nucleotides read TGTGCCAGCACTCGCGGGGGGGCAGAGACCCAGTACTTC. Encoded protein: CASTRGGAETQYF.

This clone was observed a single time. The rearrangement uses TRBV5-1 and TRBJ1-2; the D gene is possibly TRBD1 (5 bases). From germline, CDR1 is SGHRS and CDR2 YFSETQ. The V gene lost 2 bases and the J gene lost 6 bases, with 11 bases spanning the gap. The CDR3 spans 13 residues. CDR3 nucleotide sequence: TGCGCCAGCAGCTTCCAGGGTAAGGATGGCTACACCTTC. Amino acids: CASSFQGKDGYTF.

The count of this clone is one. This chain connects TRBV19 to TRBJ2-7, with 11 bases identical to TRBD1. This CDR3 has 15 amino acids. Germline V gene data show CDR1 as LNHDA and CDR2 as SQIVND (reference sequence). V shed 3 bases, J shed 5 bases, and the junction held 6 bases outside the gene matches. CDR3 in DNA: TGTGCCAGTAGTATGGGACAGGGGGTAGGCAACGAGCAGTACTTC. This gives the protein CASSMGQGVGNEQYF.

This rearrangement joins TRBV9 to TRBJ2-1, with 7 bases matching TRBD1. Per germline, CDR1 SGDLS and CDR2 YYNGEE. V lost 4 bases, J lost 6 bases, and 10 bases stayed unmatched. There are 15 residues in the CDR3. DNA of the CDR3: TGTGCCAGCAGCTCGTGGGACAGCTCCCCCAATGAGCAGTTCTTC. Translating gives CASSSWDSSPNEQFF.

DNA for the CDR3: TGTGCCAGCAGTTACTCGGAGCCCACTAATGAAAAACTGTTTTTT. It translates to CASSYSEPTNEKLFF. The gene calls are TRBV6-5 and TRBJ1-4; no clear D gene. The V and J ends lost 0 bases and 2 bases respectively, with 7 bases between them. This CDR3 spans 15 amino acids. Germline CDR1 MNHEY, CDR2 SVGAGI.

This chain links TRBV29-1 with TRBJ1-2, with D perhaps TRBD1 (5 bases). From germline, CDR1 is SQVTM and CDR2 ANQGSEA. The V gene lost 4 bases and the J gene lost 7 bases, with 10 bases spanning the gap. The CDR3 spans 11 residues. CDR3 nucleotide sequence: TGCAGCGTTGGGACATTATTTGGCTACACCTTC. This gives the protein CSVGTLFGYTF.

The CDR3: CASSAGQTTGELFF. In DNA form, the CDR3 reads TGTGCCAGCAGCGCGGGACAGACTACCGGGGAGCTGTTTTTT. The rearrangement links TRBV9 to TRBJ2-2; TRBD1 agrees at 7 bases. Germline V gene data show CDR1 as SGDLS and CDR2 as YYNGEE. V lost 3 bases to trimming and J lost 5 bases; unmatched junction nucleotides: 4. CDR3 length equals 14 residues.

The V gene is TRBV27, the J gene TRBJ1-5; D is perhaps TRBD1 (6 bases). The CDR3 is 13 residues long. Germline V gene data show CDR1 as MNHEY and CDR2 as SMNVEV (reference sequence). Trimming left V 6 bases short and J 4 bases short, with 10 bases between. The CDR3 protein is CASSSRGNQPQHF. The CDR3 coding sequence is TGTGCCAGCAGCTCGAGGGGGAATCAGCCCCAGCATTTT.

This sequence joins TRBV23-1 and TRBJ2-1, with 7 bases matching TRBD2. TRBV23-1 has ORF status, its function being uncertain. After removal of 2 bases from V and 6 bases from J, the junction contained 10 bases not matched to a gene. The CDR3 extends over 16 amino acids. The CDR3: CASSQRGERGPNEQFF. The CDR3 nucleotides read TGCGCCAGCAGTCAACGGGGCGAGCGGGGACCCAATGAGCAGTTCTTC.

In its sample, this clone was seen once. The chain has TRBV27 and TRBJ2-7; 7 bases fit TRBD2. With 8 bases clipped from V and 4 bases from J, the junction kept 11 bases outside the gene matches. This CDR3 contains 14 residues. Germline assignment: CDR1 MNHEY and CDR2 SMNVEV (reference sequence). The CDR3: CASWGTTGAYEQYF. CDR3 in DNA: TGTGCCAGCTGGGGGACTACGGGAGCTTACGAGCAGTACTTC.